The 26 T cell receptor beta chains below come from one sample, sequenced in a study of blood T cells in healthy people across ages. A sample-barcoded 5' primer and a J-beta primer mix were used in a second PCR of roughly 6 to 11 cycles. Each CDR3 protein gets one entry after TCRdb re-called the 5' RACE reads with MiXCR. Among over 600,000 distinct CDR3 sequences listed, around 43% were seen once. The source material was blood. Every receptor here comes from an older man in good health.

This clonotype was detected once. The rearrangement joins TRBV9 to TRBJ2-3; 11 positions agree with TRBD1. J lost 4 bases, V lost 4 bases, and 2 bases had no gene match. CDR1 is SGDLS and CDR2 is YYNGEE in the germline V gene. This CDR3 is built from 14 residues. For the CDR3, the DNA is TGTGCCAGCAGCCCGGACAGGGGGCCAGATACGCAGTATTTT. Residues: CASSPDRGPDTQYF.

The rearrangement links TRBV6-2 or TRBV6-3 to TRBJ1-1; D gene uncertain. CDR3 length: 13 amino acids. Germline assignment: CDR1 MNHEY and CDR2 SVGEGT. Deletions cut 6 bases from V and 11 bases from J, with 19 bases between. Written as DNA, the CDR3 is TGTGCCAGCAGCCGTCTGTTCGGCGGGGAGGCTTTCTTT. Its protein is CASSRLFGGEAFF.

The chain uses TRBV2 and TRBJ1-1, with a weak D call TRBD1 (5 bases). Germline loops: CDR1 SNHLY, CDR2 FYNNEI. The CDR3 consists of 15 residues. The V gene lost 2 bases and the J gene lost 2 bases, with 12 bases spanning the gap. The CDR3 reads CASSERGTFNTEAFF. The CDR3 DNA reads as TGTGCCAGCAGTGAACGGGGCACCTTTAACACTGAAGCTTTCTTT.

The rearrangement uses TRBV2 and TRBJ2-2, with D possibly matching TRBD1 (5 bases). Trimming shortened V by 2 bases and J by 2 bases, and 9 bases separated the two germline ends. This CDR3 is built from 15 residues. Per the germline V gene, CDR1 is SNHLY and CDR2 is FYNNEI. The CDR3 protein is CASSETDTNTGELFF. DNA for the CDR3: TGTGCCAGCAGTGAAACGGACACCAACACCGGGGAGCTGTTTTTT.

V gene TRBV4-3 combines with J gene TRBJ1-6, with 7 bases aligning to TRBD1. The CDR3 is 15 residues long. Germline V lookup: CDR1 LGHNA, CDR2 YSLEER. Losses at the gene ends were 1 base for V and 7 bases for J; bases not matched to a gene: 4. For the CDR3, the DNA is TGCGCCAGCAGCCAAGTGCCAGGGGGAAATTCACCCCTCCACTTT. Protein sequence: CASSQVPGGNSPLHF.

The chain uses TRBV2 and TRBJ2-3; D is undetermined. This CDR3 region has 14 residues. Deletions cut 4 bases from V and 0 bases from J, with 8 bases between. Germline V gives CDR1 SNHLY, CDR2 FYNNEI. The CDR3 sequence is CASSVAVSTDTQYF. The DNA for the CDR3 is TGTGCCAGCAGTGTTGCGGTTAGCACAGATACGCAGTATTTT.

J is TRBJ2-1 and V is TRBV28; 7 bases are shared with TRBD2. CDR1 MDHEN and CDR2 SYDVKM come from the germline V gene. CDR3 length: 16 amino acids. V was clipped by 2 bases and J by 0 bases; unmatched bases: 4. The DNA of the CDR3 is TGTGCCAGCAGTTTACATTCTAGCGGCTCCTACAATGAGCAGTTCTTC. Encoded protein: CASSLHSSGSYNEQFF.

Ten or more counts support this clonotype. J is TRBJ2-6 and V is TRBV30; D is unresolved. This CDR3 contains 16 residues. Trimming shortened V by 5 bases and J by 2 bases, and 16 bases separated the two germline ends. Germline CDR1 GTSNPN, CDR2 SVGIG (reference sequence). CDR3 region: CAWSKAPNPGANVLTF. The CDR3 DNA reads as TGTGCCTGGTCAAAGGCGCCCAACCCTGGGGCCAACGTCCTGACTTTC. The whole variable domain, filled in from reference TRBV30 and TRBJ2-6, reads SQTIHQWPATLVQPVGSPLSLECTVEGTSNPNLYWYRQAAGRGLQLLFYSVGIGQISSEVPQNLSASRPQDRQFILSSKKLLLSDSGFYLCAWSKAPNPGANVLTFGAGSRLTVL.

This clonotype is a singleton in its sample. The genes are TRBV20-1 and TRBJ2-5; D possibly corresponds to TRBD1 (7 bases). The CDR3 has 16 amino acids. Germline CDR1 DFQATT, CDR2 SNEGSKA (reference sequence). Trimming cost V 5 bases and J 2 bases, with 21 bases left between them. CDR3 loop: CSASSGGTTRQETQYF. The DNA of the CDR3 is TGCAGTGCTTCCTCAGGGGGGACGACTCGACAAGAGACCCAGTACTTC.

This chain joins TRBV27 and TRBJ1-5, with D maybe TRBD1 (6 bases). V was trimmed by 1 base and J by 0 bases, leaving 10 bases between them. Germline V gene sequence: CDR1 MNHEY, CDR2 SMNVEV (reference sequence). CDR3 length: 16 residues. The CDR3 nucleotides read TGTGCCAGCAGTTTATGGGGGGGCAATAGCAATCAGCCCCAGCATTTT. Translated, it gives CASSLWGGNSNQPQHF.

This clonotype was recorded only once. V and J are TRBV7-2 and TRBJ1-2, with 8 bases that match TRBD1. J gave up 4 bases and V 2 bases, and 15 bases lay outside the gene matches. The CDR3 covers 18 residues. Looked up from germline, CDR1 is SGHTA and CDR2 is FQGNSA. CDR3 coding DNA: TGTGCCAGCAGCTTAAATTTCGTAAGGGCAGGGGGCCTCTATGGCTACACCTTC. It yields the protein CASSLNFVRAGGLYGYTF.

V usage is TRBV20-1 and J usage is TRBJ2-7; 11 bases match TRBD2. The J segment lost 1 base and the V segment lost 1 base, leaving 6 bases of the junction unmatched. This CDR3 has 16 residues. The V gene's germline CDR1 is DFQATT and CDR2 SNEGSKA (reference sequence). The CDR3 loop is CSARVTSGRGSYEQYF. The CDR3 DNA follows: TGCAGTGCTAGAGTAACTAGCGGGAGAGGGTCCTACGAGCAGTACTTC.

The table lists this clonotype with many counts. V gene TRBV12-3 or TRBV12-4 combines with J gene TRBJ2-5; D uncertain. The tail of the sequence fits TRBJ2-7 better, so the J call may be wrong. This CDR3 comprises 12 residues. The CDR3 here is CASSLSRVEQYF. The CDR3 nucleotides read TGTGCCAGCAGTTTATCTAGGGTCGAGCAGTACTTC.

This chain joins TRBV4-2 and TRBJ1-4; D may be TRBD1 (6 bases). V lost 3 bases to trimming and J lost 5 bases, with 13 bases between them. The CDR3 loop spans 15 amino acids. Germline CDR1 and CDR2: LGHNA and YNFKEQ. The DNA of the CDR3 is TGTGCCAGCAGCCAGGTGGGACAAGAGAATGAAAAACTGTTTTTT. Its translation: CASSQVGQENEKLFF.

This clonotype was found once. The CDR3: CASSLVGAGDSPLHF. The CDR3 DNA follows: TGTGCCAGCAGTTTAGTCGGGGCGGGTGATTCACCCCTCCACTTT. The rearrangement uses TRBV12-3 or TRBV12-4 and TRBJ1-6; D perhaps matches TRBD1 (5 bases). V gave up 1 base and J gave up 8 bases, with 12 bases separating them. The CDR3 is 15 residues long.

In its sample, this clonotype was seen a few times. The chain employs TRBV7-2 and TRBJ1-2, with D possibly being TRBD1 (5 bases). V lost 2 bases, J lost 6 bases, and 10 bases lay in between. The germline CDR1 and CDR2 sequences are SGHTA and FQGNSA. This CDR3 is 13 amino acids long. The CDR3 region is CASSLMGLNGYTF. CDR3 in DNA: TGTGCCAGCAGCTTAATGGGACTAAATGGCTACACCTTC.

The J gene is TRBJ2-3, the V gene TRBV6-6; TRBD2 matches at 9 bases. V was pared by 0 bases and J by 5 bases, with 9 bases of the junction left unmatched. Germline lookup yields CDR1 MNHNY and CDR2 SVGAGI (reference sequence). CDR3 length: 17 amino acids. The CDR3 reads CASSYSGSGGLLDTQYF. The CDR3 DNA is TGTGCCAGCAGTTACTCTGGTAGCGGGGGATTATTAGATACGCAGTATTTT.

This clonotype appeared a few times. The CDR3 sequence: CASSYNGTGSSYEQYF. In DNA form, the CDR3 reads TGTGCCAGCAGTTACAACGGTACAGGGAGCTCCTACGAGCAGTACTTC. The chain uses TRBV6-2 or TRBV6-3 and TRBJ2-7, with TRBD1 as a possible D gene (6 bases). V shed 2 bases and J shed 0 bases, with 14 bases lying between them. Germline V CDR1 and CDR2: MNHEY, SVGEGT. This CDR3 has 16 residues.

This clonotype was seen only once. This chain connects TRBV6-6 to TRBJ1-3, with no clear D. CDR3 size: 16 residues. V lost 6 bases and J 0 bases, leaving 15 bases between the germline ends. The germline V gene encodes CDR1 MNHNY and CDR2 SVGAGI (reference sequence). The CDR3 region has the DNA TGTGCCAGCAGCCTAATAGGAGGCCGCTCTGGAAACACCATATATTTT. As protein: CASSLIGGRSGNTIYF.

J is TRBJ1-1 and V is TRBV11-2, with D tentatively TRBD1 (6 bases). CDR1 and CDR2 (germline): SGHAT, FQNNGV. Trimming took off 5 bases at V and 3 bases at J, with 16 bases between the two ends. CDR3 length equals 15 residues. CDR3 DNA sequence: TGTGCCAGCAGCCCGACCGGGGCAGGGGACACTGAAGCTTTCTTT. Residues: CASSPTGAGDTEAFF.

This clonotype has a handful of counts. The V call is TRBV9, the J call TRBJ2-3; D gene ambiguous. Germline V gives CDR1 SGDLS, CDR2 YYNGEE. The CDR3 has 14 amino acids. The ends were cut back, 0 bases at V and 3 bases at J, with 8 bases in the middle. CDR3 protein: CASSVDVGTDTQYF. In DNA, the CDR3 is TGTGCCAGCAGCGTAGATGTGGGTACAGATACGCAGTATTTT. The variable domain in full, completed from reference TRBV9 and TRBJ2-3, reads DSGVTQTPKHLITATGQRVTLRCSPRSGDLSVYWYQQSLDQGLQFLIQYYNGEERAKGNILERFSAQQFPDLHSELNLSSLELGDSALYFCASSVDVGTDTQYFGPGTRLTVL.

This chain uses TRBV6-2 or TRBV6-3 with TRBJ2-7; 8 bases match TRBD2. Per germline, CDR1 MNHEY and CDR2 SVGEGT. The CDR3 consists of 15 residues. The V and J ends lost 0 bases and 4 bases, in that order; junction bases with no gene match: 5. CDR3 protein: CASSYSAGAPYEQYF. The DNA of the CDR3 is TGTGCCAGCAGTTACTCAGCGGGGGCGCCTTACGAGCAGTACTTC.

V usage is TRBV6-6 and J usage is TRBJ2-1, with 12 positions matching TRBD2. The CDR3 extends over 16 amino acids. The V and J ends lost 2 bases and 8 bases, in that order; junction bases with no gene match: 7. Germline CDR1 and CDR2: MNHNY and SVGAGI (reference sequence). In nucleotides, the CDR3 is TGTGCCAGCAGTTACCGACTAGCGGGAGTACAAGATGAGCAGTTCTTC. This sequence encodes CASSYRLAGVQDEQFF.

This clonotype was detected once. The chain has TRBV5-6 and TRBJ2-2; D not resolved. V was clipped by 1 base and J by 0 bases, with 10 bases between them. CDR3 size: 16 residues. CDR1 and CDR2 from the germline V gene are SGHDT and YYEEEE. The CDR3 bases are TGTGCCAGCAGCTTGTCCGTAGGGCCGAACACCGGGGAGCTGTTTTTT. Its protein product is CASSLSVGPNTGELFF.

The chain employs TRBV29-1 and TRBJ2-4, with 12 bases fitting TRBD2. Germline trimming cut 5 bases from V and 13 bases from J; bases unmatched to any gene: 9. Germline lookup yields CDR1 SQVTM and CDR2 ANQGSEA. CDR3 length: 13 amino acids. CDR3 amino acids: CSVRLAGAFEQYF. The CDR3 coding sequence is TGCAGCGTTAGACTAGCGGGAGCATTTGAGCAGTACTTC. Using reference TRBV29-1 and TRBJ2-4 for the parts outside the CDR3, the full variable domain is SAVISQKPSRDICQRGTSLTIQCQVDSQVTMMFWYRQQPGQSLTLIATANQGSEATYESGFVIDKFPISRPNLTFSTLTVSNMSPEDSSIYLCSVRLAGAFEQYFGAGTRLSVL.

This clonotype was counted between two and nine times. The rearrangement uses TRBV7-2 and TRBJ2-7; 7 positions match TRBD1. CDR1 and CDR2 from the germline V gene are SGHTA and FQGNSA. This CDR3 is built from 14 residues. Germline trimming cut 5 bases from V and 2 bases from J; bases unmatched to any gene: 6. The CDR3 sequence is CASSGPGQTYEQYF. CDR3 DNA: TGTGCCAGCAGCGGTCCGGGACAGACCTACGAGCAGTACTTC.